The text below deals with one T cell receptor beta chain. The entry originates in a study of T cell changes during pregnancy in multiple sclerosis. CDR1 SEHNR and CDR2 FQNEAQ come from the germline V gene (reference sequence). The CDR3 sequence is 16 residues long. V shed 4 bases and J 0 bases; nucleotides not matched to a gene: 8. Some clones are missing from TCRdb's copy, which holds only in-frame ones; the method was immunoSEQ multiplex PCR. This sample has under 70,000 clones, with about 91% found just once. The rearrangement joins TRBV7-9 to TRBJ1-2; 7 bases are shared with TRBD1. The source is a female donor with multiple sclerosis, enrolled in a pregnancy study. The starting material was CD4+ T cells from peripheral blood mononuclear cells, obtained in the first trimester of pregnancy. This chain's CDR3 is CASSSGGTEANYGYTF. The CDR3 DNA reads TGTGCCAGCAGCTCAGGGGGGACGGAAGCTAACTATGGCTACACCTTC.